This passage covers 4 T cell receptor beta chains from one sample sequenced in a study of early T cells in non-severe SARS-CoV-2 infection. MiXCR, run by TCRdb on the 5' RACE reads, gives a single entry per CDR3 protein. The sample yields 85,000 to 100,000 distinct CDR3 sequences, 16% seen once. Material: whole blood, obtained at baseline. All receptors derive from an adult who was a healthcare worker with PCR-confirmed SARS-CoV-2 infection or an uninfected control (not recorded which).

The V and J genes are TRBV11-2 and TRBJ2-3; D may be TRBD2 (6 bases). The ends were cut back, 1 base at V and 6 bases at J, with 14 bases in the middle. The CDR3 contains 15 residues. Germline V gives CDR1 SGHAT, CDR2 FQNNGV. This CDR3 is CASSLGVGGSDTQYF. The CDR3 bases are TGTGCCAGCAGCTTAGGGGTGGGAGGATCGGATACGCAGTATTTT.

This clonotype was counted many times. This rearrangement joins TRBV12-3 or TRBV12-4 to TRBJ2-7; 9 bases agree with TRBD1. V lost 4 bases, J lost 2 bases, and 3 bases stayed unmatched. This CDR3 is built from 14 residues. The chain's CDR3 is CASSYGTGTYEQYF. The DNA of the CDR3 is TGTGCCAGCAGTTACGGGACAGGGACCTACGAGCAGTACTTC.

This clonotype showed up many times. CDR3 region: CASSPSRDRGTEAFF. CDR3 sequence (DNA): TGTGCCAGCTCACCATCCCGGGACAGGGGTACTGAAGCTTTCTTT. The chain has TRBV18 and TRBJ1-1; 10 bases are a match to TRBD1. J gave up 5 bases and V 2 bases, and 5 bases lay outside the gene matches. This CDR3 is 15 amino acids long. The germline gives CDR1 KGHSH, CDR2 LQKENI.

The chain carries TRBV3-1 and TRBJ2-1; 11 bases align to TRBD2. Looked up from germline, CDR1 is LGHDT and CDR2 is YNNKEL (reference sequence). CDR3 length: 15 amino acids. Trimming removed 4 bases from V and 6 bases from J; junction bases left unmatched: 5. For the CDR3, the DNA is TGTGCCAGCAGCCGGGGGACTAGCGGAGCCAATGAGCAGTTCTTC. Its protein product is CASSRGTSGANEQFF.